This entry lists 3 T cell receptor beta chains sequenced from one sample in a study of identical twins. One entry per CDR3 protein results from TCRdb running MiXCR on the 5' RACE reads. The sample holds 690,000 or so distinct CDR3 sequences, 8.6% seen once. These records were also assigned to another study, of yellow fever vaccine responses in identical twins.

Specimen: PBMCs. The receptors stem from a woman between 18 and 29 years old in good health.

The chain combines TRBV12-3 or TRBV12-4 with TRBJ2-7; D is undetermined. V shed 6 bases and J shed 6 bases, with 9 bases lying between them. This CDR3 comprises 11 residues. CDR3 region: CASSRRAEQYF. In DNA, the CDR3 is TGTGCCAGCAGCCGTCGGGCCGAGCAGTACTTC.

The rearrangement joins TRBV4-1 to TRBJ2-7; D might be TRBD2 (6 bases). CDR1 MGHRA and CDR2 YSYEKL come from the germline V gene. V was shortened by 2 bases and J by 2 bases, with 10 bases between the two germline ends. The CDR3 is 14 amino acids. The CDR3 reads CASSQLADTYEQYF. As DNA, the CDR3 is TGCGCCAGCAGCCAATTAGCGGACACCTACGAGCAGTACTTC.

This clonotype was observed a handful of times. The chain carries TRBV5-6 and TRBJ2-2; TRBD2 matches at 16 bases. The V and J ends lost 3 bases and 6 bases, in that order; junction bases with no gene match: 8. In germline, CDR1 is SGHDT, CDR2 YYEEEE. This CDR3 is 18 amino acids long. This chain's CDR3 is CASSSAGLAGGRPGELFF. Here the CDR3 DNA reads TGTGCCAGCAGCTCCGCGGGACTAGCGGGGGGGCGTCCCGGGGAGCTGTTTTTT.